One and the same sample provided the 14 T cell receptor beta chains below, sequenced in a study of control samples from healthy donors and cancer patients. Assay: immunoSEQ multiplex PCR; the TCRdb copy retains only in-frame clones and omits some. The sample includes around 80,000 clones, about 88% of them seen just once. Sequenced input: blood. These receptors all stem from a woman between 50 and 59 years old in good health.

This chain joins TRBV5-4 and TRBJ1-4; D unresolved. Germline V gives CDR1 SGHNT, CDR2 YYREEE (reference sequence). V was clipped by 0 bases and J by 6 bases, with 9 bases between them. There are 14 residues in the CDR3. The DNA of the CDR3 is TGTGCCAGCAGCTTGGGCGGGCCCTATGAAAAACTGTTTTTT. Its translation: CASSLGGPYEKLFF.

The CDR3: CASSESTYGYTF. In DNA form, the CDR3 reads TGCGCCAGCAGTGAGTCGACATATGGCTACACCTTC. This chain connects TRBV10-2 to TRBJ1-2, with no clear D. Germline assignment: CDR1 WSHSY and CDR2 SAAADI. The CDR3 is made up of 12 amino acids. V lost 0 bases and J lost 5, with 4 bases in between.

The chain combines TRBV3-1 (or the pseudogene TRBV3-2) with TRBJ1-2; tentatively, D is TRBD1 (5 bases). The CDR3 covers 15 residues. The germline V and J ends were trimmed by 4 bases and 2 bases, with 14 bases remaining between them. Germline V CDR1 and CDR2: LGHDT, YNNKEL (reference sequence). The CDR3 DNA reads as TGTGCCAGCAGCCGTTCTGGGGGGGAAAACTATGGCTACACCTTC. It encodes CASSRSGGENYGYTF.

V usage is TRBV7-9 and J usage is TRBJ1-4; the D gene is possibly TRBD1 (6 bases). CDR3 length: 17 residues. Looked up from germline, CDR1 is SEHNR and CDR2 is FQNEAQ (reference sequence). V was clipped by 5 bases and J by 8 bases, with 24 bases between them. CDR3 residues: CASSPWTASGEREKLFF. The CDR3 nucleotides are TGTGCCAGCAGCCCGTGGACAGCCTCAGGGGAAAGAGAAAAACTGTTTTTT. Full variable domain (missing parts from reference TRBV7-9 and TRBJ1-4): DTGVSQNPRHKITKRGQNVTFRCDPISEHNRLYWYRQTLGQGPEFLTYFQNEAQLEKSRLLSDRFSAERPKGSFSTLEIQRTEQGDSAMYLCASSPWTASGEREKLFFGSGTQLSVL.

The V call is TRBV5-1, the J call TRBJ2-7; D may be TRBD1 (5 bases). V dropped 4 bases and J dropped 6 bases, with 20 bases sitting between them. CDR1 and CDR2 (germline): SGHRS, YFSETQ. This CDR3 region has 15 residues. DNA for the CDR3: TGCGCCAGCAGCCCAGTTCCGGGCTATCAGGGCGAGCAGTACTTC. Residues: CASSPVPGYQGEQYF. The full variable domain, with the rest looked up from reference TRBV5-1 and TRBJ2-7, is KAGVTQTPRYLIKTRGQQVTLSCSPISGHRSVSWYQQTPGQGLQFLFEYFSETQRNKGNFPGRFSGRQFSNSRSEMNVSTLELGDSALYLCASSPVPGYQGEQYFGPGTRLTVT.

This rearrangement joins TRBV5-3 to TRBJ1-2, with a tentative D call TRBD1 (5 bases). TRBV5-3 is an ORF for which the function is uncertain. This CDR3 comprises 13 residues. Trimming shortened V by 0 bases and J by 6 bases, and 9 bases separated the two germline ends. The CDR3 DNA reads as TGTGCCAGAAGCTTGGTATCGGGGGATGGCTACACCTTC. Amino acid sequence: CARSLVSGDGYTF.

The chain recombines TRBV19 with TRBJ2-2, with TRBD1 as a possible D gene (5 bases). Germline CDR1 and CDR2: LNHDA and SQIVND (reference sequence). The CDR3 runs to 14 residues. The V end lost 7 bases, the J end lost 2 bases, and 11 bases lay between the germline ends. CDR3 sequence: CASTLDTNTGELFF. DNA for the CDR3: TGTGCCAGTACGTTGGACACAAACACCGGGGAGCTGTTTTTT.

J is TRBJ2-6 and V is TRBV5-1, with 7 nucleotides matching TRBD2. The germline CDR1 and CDR2 sequences are SGHRS and YFSETQ. CDR3 length: 16 residues. The trim removed 5 bases at V and 0 bases at J, leaving 5 bases unmatched. The DNA of the CDR3 is TGCGCCAGCAGGGGGGGAGGGACCTCTGGGGCCAACGTCCTGACTTTC. Amino acids: CASRGGGTSGANVLTF.

The V call is TRBV12-3 or TRBV12-4, the J call TRBJ1-2, with TRBD1 identical over 9 bases. Trimming removed 4 bases from V and 8 bases from J; junction bases left unmatched: 5. The CDR3 runs to 13 residues. CDR3 sequence reads: CASSSGQGVGYTF. CDR3 in DNA: TGTGCCAGCAGTTCGGGACAGGGAGTAGGCTACACCTTC.

The rearrangement links TRBV2 to TRBJ1-5, with D maybe TRBD1 (6 bases). CDR3 length: 13 residues. CDR1 is SNHLY and CDR2 is FYNNEI in the germline V gene. V gave up 10 bases and J gave up 3 bases, with 13 bases separating them. The DNA of the CDR3 is TGTGCCATCCAGGGGTCTCTCAATCAGCCCCAGCATTTT. This codes for CAIQGSLNQPQHF. Supplemented by reference TRBV2 and TRBJ1-5, the full variable domain reads EPEVTQTPSHQVTQMGQEVILRCVPISNHLYFYWYRQILGQKVEFLVSFYNNEISEKSEIFDDQFSVERPDGSNFTLKIRSTKLEDSAMYFCAIQGSLNQPQHFGDGTRLSIL.

V is TRBV5-6 and J is TRBJ1-4; D gene ambiguous. CDR3 length: 14 residues. Trimming stripped 4 bases from V and 6 bases from J, with 13 bases between. Germline values: CDR1 SGHDT, CDR2 YYEEEE. The CDR3 sequence: CASSPEGNYEKLFF. CDR3 DNA: TGTGCCAGCAGCCCCGAGGGCAATTATGAAAAACTGTTTTTT.

This chain connects TRBV11-2 to TRBJ1-6, with 7 bases aligning to TRBD1. CDR1 and CDR2 (germline): SGHAT, FQNNGV. Trimming took 0 bases from V and 6 from J; bases not matched to a gene: 5. The CDR3 runs 16 residues. The CDR3 loop is CASSLDWDRANSPLHF. The CDR3 DNA sequence: TGTGCCAGCAGCTTAGATTGGGACAGAGCTAATTCACCCCTCCACTTT.

V gene TRBV2 combines with J gene TRBJ1-1; tentative D call: TRBD1 (6 bases). Between the trimmed V and J ends, which lost 6 bases and 5 bases, there was a span of 22 bases. The length of the CDR3 is 16 residues. Looked up from germline, CDR1 is SNHLY and CDR2 is FYNNEI. The CDR3 region is CASSVQGGWSSTEAFF. CDR3 DNA sequence: TGTGCCAGCAGCGTACAGGGAGGGTGGTCTTCTACTGAAGCTTTCTTT.

V usage is TRBV18 and J usage is TRBJ1-5; possible D gene TRBD1, 5 bases. The ends were cut back, 6 bases at V and 4 bases at J, with 10 bases in the middle. The germline CDR1 and CDR2 sequences are KGHSH and LQKENI. The CDR3 loop spans 13 amino acids. The CDR3, as DNA: TGTGCCAGCTCGCGGGACGAAAATCAGCCCCAGCATTTT. This codes for CASSRDENQPQHF.